This T cell receptor (beta chain) derives from a study of cytomegalovirus exposure and HLA in healthy donors. For the study at large: The study placed approximately 78% of its approximately 380 genotyped donors in the Caucasian-associated ancestry cluster.

PCR involved 60 Vbeta and 13 Jbeta primers. Assay: immunoSEQ multiplex PCR; the TCRdb copy retains only in-frame clones and omits some. The sample contains 150,000 to 200,000 clones, 85% of which appear only once. Notes on the study in general: As a later analysis revealed, the rate of TCR association differed by HLA locus, with DRB1 most and HLA-C fewest. Accurate HLA-A and HLA-B prediction from TCR beta sequences was reported for most subjects.

With respect to this clone: What it binds is unknown.

Germline V gene lookup returns CDR1 SGHAT and CDR2 FQDESV (reference sequence). The CDR3 runs to 15 residues. With V trimmed by 5 bases and J by 5 bases, 9 bases remained unmatched. The V call is TRBV11-1, the J call TRBJ2-1; 7 positions agree with TRBD2. This TCR was recovered from a man aged 18 to 30 in good health and CMV-seropositive. What was sequenced was PBMCs. The CDR3 here is CASSRSSGGDNEQFF. The CDR3 coding sequence is TGTGCCAGCAGCCGGAGTTCGGGGGGAGACAATGAGCAGTTCTTC.